This entry describes one T cell receptor beta chain. CDR3 length: 15 amino acids. The V gene's germline CDR1 is SGHNT and CDR2 YENEEA. Germline trimming cut 6 bases from V and 1 base from J; bases unmatched to any gene: 7. The sample is drawn from a study of blood T cell repertoires in COVID-19. Generated by immunoSEQ multiplex PCR, the TCRdb table keeps only in-frame clones and is missing some. The sample lists about 300,000 clones, more than 75% seen once, with less than 4.5% in the top ten. The receptor's source is a man aged 25 to 40 who had recovered from COVID-19. The rearrangement links TRBV11-3 to TRBJ2-7; 9 bases match TRBD1. The source material was PBMCs or T cells enriched from blood (not recorded which). CDR3 in DNA: TGTGCCAGCAGGCTTACAGGGGGCCCATCCTACGAGCAGTACTTC. As protein: CASRLTGGPSYEQYF. The entire variable domain, with the rest obtained from reference TRBV11-3 and TRBJ2-7, is as follows: EAGVVQSPRYKIIEKKQPVAFWCNPISGHNTLYWYLQNLGQGPELLIRYENEEAVDDSQLPKDRFSAERLKGVDSTLKIQPAELGDSAVYLCASRLTGGPSYEQYFGPGTRLTVT.